A single sample is the source of the 26 T cell receptor beta chains below, sequenced in a study of blood T cell repertoires in COVID-19. The data were produced by immunoSEQ multiplex PCR, yet TCRdb's version contains in-frame clones alone and is incomplete. The table shows some 96,000 clones, with roughly 87% occurring only once. Sequencing used peripheral blood. These receptors were taken from a man younger than 40 in a cohort sampled during active COVID-19.

The V and J genes are TRBV18 and TRBJ2-3; 9 nucleotides match TRBD1. The CDR3 length is 15 residues. The V and J ends lost 5 bases and 1 base, in that order; junction bases with no gene match: 4. CDR1 KGHSH and CDR2 LQKENI come from the germline V gene. In DNA form, the CDR3 reads TGTGCCAGCTCAGTACAGGGGGCCGGCACAGATACGCAGTATTTT. It specifies CASSVQGAGTDTQYF.

The CDR3 loop reads CASLGAGTGNYGYTF. CDR3 coding DNA: TGTGCCAGTTTGGGGGCCGGGACGGGTAACTATGGCTACACCTTC. This sequence joins TRBV6-5 and TRBJ1-2; TRBD1 might be the D (6 bases). Germline assignment: CDR1 MNHEY and CDR2 SVGAGI. V gave up 9 bases and J gave up 1 base, with 18 bases separating them. The CDR3 loop spans 15 amino acids.

This chain links TRBV3-1 (or the pseudogene TRBV3-2) with TRBJ1-1; D is ambiguous. The length of the CDR3 is 12 residues. The V end lost 1 base, the J end lost 8 bases, and 8 bases lay between the germline ends. CDR1 is LGHDT and CDR2 is YNNKEL in the germline V gene (reference sequence). The CDR3 region is CASSQVNREAFF. Written as DNA, the CDR3 is TGTGCCAGCAGCCAAGTAAACAGAGAAGCTTTCTTT.

The V and J genes are TRBV7-8 and TRBJ1-2; 8 bases map to TRBD1. The CDR3 totals 15 residues. From germline, CDR1 is SGHVS and CDR2 FQNEAQ. The junction had 11 bases not matched to a gene; V was cut back by 7 bases and J by 4 bases. The chain's CDR3 is CASTLYQTGGYGYTF. CDR3 nucleotide sequence: TGTGCCAGCACCCTCTATCAAACAGGGGGCTATGGCTACACCTTC.

This clone appeared once. The rearrangement uses TRBV4-1 and TRBJ2-1; TRBD2 aligns across 7 bases. The CDR3 covers 13 residues. Trimming at V came to 0 bases and at J to 14 bases, leaving 7 bases not matched to a gene. Germline V CDR1 and CDR2: MGHRA, YSYEKL. The CDR3 sequence is CASSQDEGAGEFF. Here the CDR3 DNA reads TGCGCCAGCAGCCAAGATGAAGGGGCGGGGGAGTTCTTC.

The gene calls are TRBV3-1 (or the pseudogene TRBV3-2) and TRBJ2-2; no firm D call. The CDR3 totals 14 residues. The V end was cut by 1 base, the J end by 7 bases, with 10 bases between. Germline loops: CDR1 LGHDT, CDR2 YNNKEL (reference sequence). The CDR3 here is CASSQVASGGELFF. As DNA, the CDR3 is TGTGCCAGCAGCCAAGTAGCCAGTGGCGGGGAGCTGTTTTTT.

This clone came up a few times. V and J are TRBV11-2 and TRBJ2-2; 8 nucleotides match TRBD1. Per germline, CDR1 SGHAT and CDR2 FQNNGV. J gave up 4 bases and V 5 bases, and 9 bases lay outside the gene matches. The CDR3 totals 16 residues. The CDR3 here is CASSAFRGRGTGELFF. Here the CDR3 DNA reads TGTGCCAGCAGCGCATTCAGGGGGCGCGGCACCGGGGAGCTGTTTTTT.

The rearrangement links TRBV5-4 to TRBJ2-5, with D unclear. CDR3 size: 12 residues. Germline CDR1 is SGHNT and CDR2 is YYREEE (reference sequence). V was clipped by 3 bases and J by 4 bases, with 7 bases between them. The CDR3 is CASSSPGETQYF. The CDR3 DNA follows: TGTGCCAGCAGCTCCCCGGGAGAGACCCAGTACTTC.

The rearrangement joins TRBV30 to TRBJ2-3, with D perhaps TRBD2 (6 bases). The CDR3 is 12 amino acids. V lost 5 bases and J 4 bases, leaving 10 bases between the germline ends. CDR1 is GTSNPN, CDR2 SVGIG, per germline (reference sequence). The CDR3 DNA reads as TGTGCCTGGGGGACTCCCGCAGATACGCAGTATTTT. Protein: CAWGTPADTQYF.

The chain couples TRBV5-4 to TRBJ2-3; 9 bases map to TRBD1. CDR1 is SGHNT and CDR2 is YYREEE in the germline V gene (reference sequence). The trim removed 0 bases at V and 7 bases at J, leaving 6 bases unmatched. The CDR3 is 15 amino acids. CDR3 in DNA: TGTGCCAGCAGCTTGGCGGGACAGGGTTTGAATACGCAGTATTTT. It encodes CASSLAGQGLNTQYF.

This chain connects TRBV9 to TRBJ2-7; D possibly corresponds to TRBD2 (7 bases). The V and J ends lost 0 bases and 0 bases respectively, with 13 bases between them. Germline V gene data show CDR1 as SGDLS and CDR2 as YYNGEE. The CDR3 sequence is 16 residues long. The CDR3 loop is CASSVDGGGASYEQYF. The CDR3 DNA follows: TGTGCCAGCAGCGTAGATGGAGGGGGGGCCTCCTACGAGCAGTACTTC.

The rearrangement uses TRBV5-5 and TRBJ1-1; 7 positions match TRBD1. The V gene's germline CDR1 is SGHKS and CDR2 YYEKEE (reference sequence). J was trimmed by 6 bases and V by 0 bases; bases with no gene match: 5. This CDR3 contains 14 residues. CDR3 coding DNA: TGTGCCAGCAGCTTGGACGACAGGGCCGCTGAAGCTTTCTTT. Translating gives CASSLDDRAAEAFF.

The V and J genes are TRBV3-1 (or the pseudogene TRBV3-2) and TRBJ1-4, with D perhaps matching TRBD1 (6 bases). Trimming removed 4 bases from V and 3 bases from J, with 9 bases in between. CDR3 size: 14 residues. CDR1 and CDR2 from the germline V gene are LGHDT and YNNKEL (reference sequence). CDR3 DNA: TGTGCCAGCAGCCGCCGGACAGCTAATGAAAAACTGTTTTTT. It codes for CASSRRTANEKLFF.

The rearrangement joins TRBV27 to TRBJ2-7; 10 nucleotides match TRBD1. The ends lost 7 bases at V and 4 bases at J; junction bases unmatched: 7. CDR1 is MNHEY, CDR2 SMNVEV, per germline (reference sequence). The CDR3 runs 14 residues. The DNA for the CDR3 is TGTGCCAGCACTCGGACAGGGGGAAGGTACGAGCAGTACTTC. It encodes CASTRTGGRYEQYF.

The chain has TRBV5-6 and TRBJ2-1; 10 nucleotides match TRBD2. V shed 3 bases, J shed 2 bases, and the junction held 2 bases outside the gene matches. Germline CDR1 SGHDT, CDR2 YYEEEE. This CDR3 is built from 15 residues. The DNA of the CDR3 is TGTGCCAGCAGCTGGAGCGGGGGGGCCTACAATGAGCAGTTCTTC. This translates into CASSWSGGAYNEQFF. Together with reference TRBV5-6 and TRBJ2-1, the CDR3 gives the full variable domain: DAGVTQSPTHLIKTRGQQVTLRCSPKSGHDTVSWYQQALGQGPQFIFQYYEEEERQRGNFPDRFSGHQFPNYSSELNVNALLLGDSALYLCASSWSGGAYNEQFFGPGTRLTVL.

The chain carries TRBV6-5 and TRBJ2-7, with a possible D match to TRBD2 (6 bases). Germline V gene data show CDR1 as MNHEY and CDR2 as SVGAGI. This CDR3 spans 12 amino acids. The ends were cut back, 5 bases at V and 7 bases at J, with 12 bases in the middle. The CDR3 DNA follows: TGTGCCAGCAGTCTGATTGGGGGGGAGCAGTACTTC. It codes for CASSLIGGEQYF.

J is TRBJ2-3 and V is TRBV6-2 or TRBV6-3, with 10 bases aligning to TRBD2. Trimming at V came to 2 bases and at J to 6 bases, leaving 17 bases not matched to a gene. The germline gives CDR1 MNHEY, CDR2 SVGEGT. The CDR3 is 19 amino acids. As DNA, the CDR3 is TGTGCCAGCAGTTACCTCATATTGAGTAGCGGGGGGTCGTCGGATACGCAGTATTTT. This encodes CASSYLILSSGGSSDTQYF.

This clone has a single count. The chain recombines TRBV2 with TRBJ1-2, with D possibly TRBD1 on 5 matching bases. The CDR3 sequence is 15 residues long. V was trimmed by 8 bases and J by 8 bases, leaving 24 bases between them. The germline V gene encodes CDR1 SNHLY and CDR2 FYNNEI. DNA for the CDR3: TGTGCCAGCGGGGATCGAGTTTTCGACAGACACGGCTACACCTTC. It translates to CASGDRVFDRHGYTF.

This chain connects TRBV7-9 to TRBJ2-7, with 8 nucleotides matching TRBD1. Trimming cost V 3 bases and J 5 bases; bases outside gene matches: 9. Germline CDR1 is SEHNR and CDR2 is FQNEAQ (reference sequence). CDR3 length: 15 residues. CDR3 sequence (DNA): TGTGCCAGCAGCTTTGGACAGGGCGGGCTGGACGAGCAGTACTTC. Its translation is CASSFGQGGLDEQYF.

The chain couples TRBV11-2 to TRBJ1-3; 7 bases line up with TRBD1. Unmatched junction bases numbered 0, after V lost 1 base and J lost 0 bases. The CDR3 has 15 amino acids. Germline CDR1 SGHAT, CDR2 FQNNGV. The chain's CDR3 is CASSLGQGSGNTIYF. The CDR3 DNA reads as TGTGCCAGCAGCTTAGGACAGGGCTCTGGAAACACCATATATTTT. The whole variable domain, remainder taken from reference TRBV11-2 and TRBJ1-3, is EAGVAQSPRYKIIEKRQSVAFWCNPISGHATLYWYQQILGQGPKLLIQFQNNGVVDDSQLPKDRFSAERLKGVDSTLKIQPAKLEDSAVYLCASSLGQGSGNTIYFGEGSWLTVV.

This clone has a single count. The rearrangement links TRBV7-8 to TRBJ1-1; weak D call: TRBD1 (6 bases). Per the germline V gene, CDR1 is SGHVS and CDR2 is FQNEAQ. Trimming pared 2 bases from V and 0 bases from J, leaving 10 bases between. This CDR3 contains 15 residues. The CDR3 spells CASSLLQGLNTEAFF. In nucleotides, the CDR3 is TGTGCCAGCAGCTTATTGCAGGGGTTGAACACTGAAGCTTTCTTT.

The rearrangement links TRBV27 to TRBJ1-3; no firm D call. CDR1 and CDR2 (germline): MNHEY, SMNVEV (reference sequence). Between the trimmed V and J ends, which lost 5 bases and 2 bases, there was a span of 13 bases. CDR3 length: 15 amino acids. CDR3 sequence (DNA): TGTGCCAGCAGTCGTAGCGGAGGGACTGGAAACACCATATATTTT. This gives the protein CASSRSGGTGNTIYF.

The gene calls are TRBV27 and TRBJ2-7; the D gene is possibly TRBD1 (6 bases). This CDR3 has 15 amino acids. Trimming left V 8 bases short and J 1 base short, with 18 bases between. Germline V gene lookup returns CDR1 MNHEY and CDR2 SMNVEV (reference sequence). The CDR3 is CASYKSQGSSYEQYF. DNA for the CDR3: TGTGCCAGCTATAAGTCTCAGGGGTCTTCCTACGAGCAGTACTTC.

V usage is TRBV5-5 and J usage is TRBJ1-6; D not certain. The length of the CDR3 is 14 residues. The germline V and J ends were trimmed by 5 bases and 0 bases, with 6 bases remaining between them. The V gene's germline CDR1 is SGHKS and CDR2 YYEKEE (reference sequence). CDR3 residues: CASRVSSYNSPLHF. CDR3 DNA sequence: TGTGCCAGCAGGGTGAGCTCCTATAATTCACCCCTCCACTTT.

V gene TRBV18 combines with J gene TRBJ2-1; D possibly corresponds to TRBD1 (5 bases). The CDR3 is made up of 13 amino acids. V lost 8 bases, J lost 0 bases, and 8 bases lay in between. Germline CDR1 reads KGHSH; CDR2 reads LQKENI. CDR3 nucleotides: TGTGCCAGCACAACAGGCTCCTACAATGAGCAGTTCTTC. Translation gives CASTTGSYNEQFF.

This sequence joins TRBV9 and TRBJ1-2, with D possibly TRBD1 on 5 matching bases. The CDR3 totals 14 residues. CDR1 SGDLS and CDR2 YYNGEE come from the germline V gene. Trimming cost V 0 bases and J 6 bases, with 12 bases left between them. The DNA of the CDR3 is TGTGCCAGCAGCGTAGGGGGAGGGGAGGATGGCTACACCTTC. As protein: CASSVGGGEDGYTF.